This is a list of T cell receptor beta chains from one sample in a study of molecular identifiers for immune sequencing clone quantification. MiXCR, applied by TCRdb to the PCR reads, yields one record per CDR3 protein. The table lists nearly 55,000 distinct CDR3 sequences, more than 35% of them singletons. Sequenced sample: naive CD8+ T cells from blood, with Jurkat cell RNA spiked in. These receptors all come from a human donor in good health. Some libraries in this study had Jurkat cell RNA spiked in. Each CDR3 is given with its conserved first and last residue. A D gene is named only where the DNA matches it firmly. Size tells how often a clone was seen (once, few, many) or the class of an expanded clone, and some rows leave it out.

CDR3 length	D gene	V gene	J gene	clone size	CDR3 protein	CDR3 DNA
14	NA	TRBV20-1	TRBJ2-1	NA	CSARDVSRGVEQFF	TGCAGTGCCAGGGACGTTTCCCGAGGGGTTGAGCAGTTCTTC
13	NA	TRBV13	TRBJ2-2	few	CASSPSRTGELFF	TGTGCCAGCAGCCCAAGCAGGACCGGGGAGCTGTTTTTT
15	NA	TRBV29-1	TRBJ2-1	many	CSVEEFSGSLNEQFF	TGCAGCGTTGAAGAGTTTAGCGGAAGCTTAAATGAGCAGTTCTTC
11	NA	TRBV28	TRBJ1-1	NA	CAGRDWEWAFF	TGTGCCGGCAGGGACTGGGAGTGGGCTTTCTTT
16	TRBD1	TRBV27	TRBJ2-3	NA	CASSALDRGLTDTQYF	TGTGCCAGCAGTGCGCTGGACAGGGGGCTGACAGATACGCAGTATTTT
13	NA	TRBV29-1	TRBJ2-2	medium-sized	CSVVSQNTGELFF	TGCAGCGTTGTATCTCAGAACACCGGGGAGCTGTTTTTT
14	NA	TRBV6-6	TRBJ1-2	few	CASSYGRENYGYTF	TGTGCCAGCAGTTACGGCAGGGAGAACTATGGCTACACCTTC
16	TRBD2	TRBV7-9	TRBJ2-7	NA	CASSLVLTSGSNEQYF	TGTGCCAGCAGCTTAGTTTTGACTAGCGGGAGTAACGAGCAGTACTTC
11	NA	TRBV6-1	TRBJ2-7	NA	CASSEIREQYF	TGTGCCAGCAGTGAAATTCGCGAGCAGTACTTC
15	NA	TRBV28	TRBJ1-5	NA	CASSLPGSFNQPQHF	TGTGCCAGCAGTTTACCCGGGTCCTTCAATCAGCCCCAGCATTTT
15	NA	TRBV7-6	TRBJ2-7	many	CASSLADWASYEQYF	TGTGCCAGCAGCTTAGCTGACTGGGCCTCCTACGAGCAGTACTTC
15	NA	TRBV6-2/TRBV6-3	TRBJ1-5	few	CASSYGLLPNQPQHF	TGTGCCAGCAGCTACGGGCTACTCCCCAATCAGCCCCAGCATTTT
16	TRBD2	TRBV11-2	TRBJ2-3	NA	CASSLGDLAGVDTQYF	TGTGCCAGCAGCTTAGGGGATCTAGCGGGAGTAGATACGCAGTATTTT
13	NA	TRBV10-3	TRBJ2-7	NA	CAISETDSYEQHF	TGTGCCATCAGTGAGACGGACAGCTACGAGCAGCACTTC
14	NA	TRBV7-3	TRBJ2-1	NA	CASSLEGSYNEQFF	TGTGCCAGCAGCTTAGAGGGTTCCTACAATGAGCAGTTCTTC
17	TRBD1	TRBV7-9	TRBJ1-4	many	CASRGQGPSSTNEKLFF	TGTGCCAGCAGGGGACAGGGCCCCTCTTCAACTAATGAAAAACTGTTTTTT
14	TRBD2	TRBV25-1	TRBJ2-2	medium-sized	CASSQRESTGELFF	TGTGCCAGCAGTCAGCGGGAGAGCACCGGGGAGCTGTTTTTT
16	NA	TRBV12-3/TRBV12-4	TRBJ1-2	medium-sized	CASSPKGARANYGYTF	TGTGCCAGCAGTCCAAAGGGCGCAAGAGCTAACTATGGCTACACCTTC
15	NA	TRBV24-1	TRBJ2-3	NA	CATSDPWKEEDTQYF	TGTGCCACCAGTGATCCTTGGAAGGAGGAGGATACGCAGTATTTT
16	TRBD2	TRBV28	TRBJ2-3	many	CASSSPTSGSTDTQYF	TGTGCCAGCAGTTCCCCGACTAGCGGGAGTACAGATACGCAGTATTTT
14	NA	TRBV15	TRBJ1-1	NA	CATGRVVGNTEAFF	TGTGCCACCGGCAGAGTTGTGGGAAACACTGAAGCTTTCTTT
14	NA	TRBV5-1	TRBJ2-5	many	CASSLVRGQETQYF	TGCGCCAGCAGCTTAGTTAGGGGCCAAGAGACCCAGTACTTC
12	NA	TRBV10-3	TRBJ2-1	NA	CAISGDYNEQFF	TGTGCCATCAGTGGGGACTACAATGAGCAGTTCTTC
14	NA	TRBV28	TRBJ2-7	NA	CASSSPSRYYEQYF	TGTGCCAGCAGTTCCCCTTCTAGGTACTACGAGCAGTACTTC
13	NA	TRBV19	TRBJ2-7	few	CASSTPDKYEQYF	TGTGCCAGTAGTACCCCTGACAAGTACGAGCAGTACTTC
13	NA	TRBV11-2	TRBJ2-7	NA	CASSLGDAYEQYF	TGTGCCAGCAGCCTAGGTGATGCCTACGAGCAGTACTTC
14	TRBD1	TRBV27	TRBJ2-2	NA	CASSLRTGVGELFF	TGTGCCAGCAGTTTAAGGACAGGGGTCGGGGAGCTGTTTTTT
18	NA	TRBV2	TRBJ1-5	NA	CASSESREFGYSNRPQHF	TGTGCCAGCAGTGAATCCAGGGAATTTGGCTATAGCAATCGGCCCCAGCATTTT
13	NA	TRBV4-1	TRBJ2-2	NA	CASIQGYPGELFF	TGCGCCAGCATCCAAGGCTACCCCGGGGAGCTGTTTTTT
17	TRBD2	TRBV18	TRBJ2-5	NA	CASSFLGLAGYQETQYF	TGTGCCAGCTCATTCCTGGGACTAGCGGGATATCAGGAGACCCAGTACTTC
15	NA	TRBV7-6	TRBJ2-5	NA	CASSLLSSGDKTQYF	TGTGCCAGCAGCCTCCTCTCCTCGGGTGATAAGACCCAGTACTTC
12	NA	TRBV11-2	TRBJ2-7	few	CASSIWGNEQYF	TGTGCCAGCAGCATATGGGGGAACGAGCAGTACTTC
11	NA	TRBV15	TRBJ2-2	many	CATSSTGELFF	TGTGCCACCTCCTCCACCGGGGAGCTGTTTTTT
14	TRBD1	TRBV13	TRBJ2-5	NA	CASSARDSKETQYF	TGTGCCAGCAGCGCACGGGACAGCAAAGAGACCCAGTACTTC
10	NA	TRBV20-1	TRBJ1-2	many	CSARDQGYTF	TGCAGTGCTAGAGATCAGGGCTACACCTTC
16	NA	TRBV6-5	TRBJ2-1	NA	CASSYRPEGAYIEQFF	TGTGCCAGCAGTTACCGTCCAGAGGGAGCCTACATTGAGCAGTTCTTC
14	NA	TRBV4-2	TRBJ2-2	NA	CASSQSWNTGELFF	TGTGCCAGCAGCCAGAGTTGGAACACCGGGGAGCTGTTTTTT
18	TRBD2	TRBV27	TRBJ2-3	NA	CASSLTLLAGGGTDTQYF	TGTGCCAGCAGTTTAACCCTCCTAGCGGGAGGAGGCACAGATACGCAGTATTTT
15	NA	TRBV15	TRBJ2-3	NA	CATSTLLRGTDTQYF	TGTGCCACCAGCACACTACTTCGAGGCACAGATACGCAGTATTTT
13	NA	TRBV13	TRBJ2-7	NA	CASSLVGSYEQYF	TGTGCCAGCAGCTTAGTTGGTAGCTACGAGCAGTACTTC
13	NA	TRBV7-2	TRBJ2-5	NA	CASRAEGGETQYF	TGTGCCAGCAGAGCGGAGGGCGGAGAGACCCAGTACTTC
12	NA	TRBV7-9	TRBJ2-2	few	CASSDPNGELFF	TGTGCCAGCAGCGACCCAAACGGGGAGCTGTTTTTT
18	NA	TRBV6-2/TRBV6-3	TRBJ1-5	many	CASETKTGIGYSNQPQHF	TGTGCCTCAGAGACCAAAACAGGGATTGGGTATAGCAATCAGCCCCAGCATTTT
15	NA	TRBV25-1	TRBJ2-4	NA	CASSPRQLAKNIQYF	TGTGCCAGCAGTCCAAGACAGCTAGCCAAAAACATTCAGTACTTC
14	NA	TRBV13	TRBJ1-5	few	CASSLGGGDQPQHF	TGTGCCAGCAGCTTAGGTGGTGGCGATCAGCCCCAGCATTTT
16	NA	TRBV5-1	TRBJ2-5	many	CASSLGVSKGSETQYF	TGCGCCAGCAGCTTGGGGGTATCAAAGGGGTCGGAGACCCAGTACTTC
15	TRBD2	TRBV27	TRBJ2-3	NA	CASSEASGRTDTQYF	TGTGCCAGCAGTGAGGCGAGCGGGAGGACAGATACGCAGTATTTT
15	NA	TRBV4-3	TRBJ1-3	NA	CASSQDFFIGNTIYF	TGCGCCAGCAGCCAAGATTTTTTTATCGGAAACACCATATATTTT
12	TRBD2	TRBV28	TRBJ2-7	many	CASGTSGYEQYF	TGTGCCAGCGGGACTAGCGGTTACGAGCAGTACTTC
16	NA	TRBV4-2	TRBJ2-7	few	CASSPRAIGAQYEQYF	TGTGCCAGCAGCCCCCGGGCCATAGGGGCCCAATACGAGCAGTACTTC
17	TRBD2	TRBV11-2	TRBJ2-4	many	CASSLEVAGEAKNIQYF	TGTGCCAGCAGCTTAGAGGTAGCGGGAGAAGCCAAAAACATTCAGTACTTC